What follows are 18 T cell receptor beta chains derived from one specimen sequenced in a study of yellow fever vaccine responses in identical twins. MiXCR was run by TCRdb on the RT-PCR reads, yielding one entry per CDR3 protein. The table shows tens of thousands of distinct CDR3 sequences, with more than 50% occurring only once. The sample in question was T cells from blood (PBMCs), unsorted or a sorted subset (not recorded which), obtained before or after yellow fever vaccination (not recorded which). These receptors all come from a woman aged 18 to 35 who received the yellow fever vaccine.

J is TRBJ2-1 and V is TRBV5-4; D uncertain. CDR1 and CDR2 (germline): SGHNT, YYREEE (reference sequence). The CDR3 sequence is 13 residues long. V gave up 4 bases and J gave up 6 bases, with 11 bases separating them. The DNA for the CDR3 is TGTGCCAGCAGCCCCAGTCCCCCCAATGAGCAGTTCTTC. It specifies CASSPSPPNEQFF.

The gene calls are TRBV28 and TRBJ2-1, with TRBD2 matching over 8 bases. This CDR3 has 15 amino acids. V shed 5 bases and J 8 bases; nucleotides not matched to a gene: 11. Germline CDR1 reads MDHEN; CDR2 reads SYDVKM. The CDR3 region is CASSPSGGGLYEQFF. The CDR3 DNA sequence: TGTGCCAGCAGTCCCAGCGGGGGCGGATTGTATGAGCAGTTCTTC.

The chain recombines TRBV23-1 with TRBJ2-7; 11 bases line up with TRBD1. TRBV23-1 is an ORF, with its function uncertain. The CDR3 runs to 15 residues. V gave up 2 bases and J gave up 3 bases; unmatched junction bases: 3. CDR3 DNA: TGCGCCAGCAGTCAACCGGGACAGGGGGGCTACGAGCAGTACTTC. Encoded protein: CASSQPGQGGYEQYF.

V and J are TRBV29-1 and TRBJ1-2; D call uncertain. CDR1 is SQVTM and CDR2 is ANQGSEA in the germline V gene. Trimming cost V 4 bases and J 4 bases, with 7 bases left between them. The CDR3 is 11 amino acids. The CDR3: CSVVSGYGYTF. The CDR3 DNA follows: TGCAGCGTTGTTTCGGGCTATGGCTACACCTTC. The variable domain in full, with the rest retrieved from reference TRBV29-1 and TRBJ1-2, is SAVISQKPSRDICQRGTSLTIQCQVDSQVTMMFWYRQQPGQSLTLIATANQGSEATYESGFVIDKFPISRPNLTFSTLTVSNMSPEDSSIYLCSVVSGYGYTFGSGTRLTVV.

This clonotype was seen a handful of times. The chain couples TRBV20-1 to TRBJ2-1, with D maybe TRBD2 (6 bases). This CDR3 is 15 amino acids long. From germline, CDR1 is DFQATT and CDR2 SNEGSKA (reference sequence). V was shortened by 2 bases and J by 4 bases, with 15 bases between the two germline ends. CDR3: CSARSTGTQYNEQFF. The CDR3 region has the DNA TGCAGTGCTAGATCAACCGGGACTCAATACAATGAGCAGTTCTTC.

The gene calls are TRBV29-1 and TRBJ2-1; D is perhaps TRBD1 (6 bases). Trimming cost V 7 bases and J 9 bases, with 19 bases left between them. This CDR3 is built from 13 residues. The germline V gene has CDR1 SQVTM and CDR2 ANQGSEA. CDR3 protein: CSGFLGTLGEQFF. CDR3 bases: TGCAGCGGTTTCTTGGGGACATTGGGTGAGCAGTTCTTC.

The chain recombines TRBV11-2 with TRBJ1-3; the D is unclear. Germline loops: CDR1 SGHAT, CDR2 FQNNGV. This CDR3 has 14 amino acids. V dropped 3 bases and J dropped 0 bases, with 6 bases sitting between them. CDR3 region: CASSFSVSGNTIYF. CDR3 DNA: TGTGCCAGCAGCTTCAGCGTCTCTGGAAACACCATATATTTT.

In its sample, this clonotype was seen a few times. The chain combines TRBV4-2 with TRBJ1-1; possible D gene TRBD1, 5 bases. CDR3 length equals 15 residues. Germline V CDR1 and CDR2: LGHNA, YNFKEQ. Trimming took 0 bases from V and 0 from J, leaving 8 bases between them. In DNA form, the CDR3 reads TGTGCCAGCAGCCAAGAAAGGGACTTGAACACTGAAGCTTTCTTT. Protein sequence: CASSQERDLNTEAFF.

This clonotype has only a few counts. The chain is built from TRBV6-5 and TRBJ1-1; 7 positions match TRBD1. This CDR3 contains 12 residues. Germline V CDR1 and CDR2: MNHEY, SVGAGI. V gave up 4 bases and J gave up 10 bases; unmatched junction bases: 6. The CDR3 region is CASSSAQGLAFF. Here the CDR3 DNA reads TGTGCCAGCAGTTCAGCACAGGGGTTAGCTTTCTTT.

This chain joins TRBV19 and TRBJ2-3; TRBD1 matches 7 bases. The CDR3 is 15 residues long. J was trimmed by 0 bases and V by 6 bases; bases with no gene match: 6. Per the germline V gene, CDR1 is LNHDA and CDR2 is SQIVND (reference sequence). The CDR3 reads CASRDRHPSTDTQYF. CDR3 coding DNA: TGTGCCAGTAGGGACAGGCACCCTAGCACAGATACGCAGTATTTT. The whole variable domain, filled in from reference TRBV19 and TRBJ2-3, reads DGGITQSPKYLFRKEGQNVTLSCEQNLNHDAMYWYRQDPGQGLRLIYYSQIVNDFQKGDIAEGYSVSREKKESFPLTVTSAQKNPTAFYLCASRDRHPSTDTQYFGPGTRLTVL.

The gene calls are TRBV4-2 and TRBJ2-3, with D perhaps matching TRBD2 (5 bases). The CDR3 runs 15 residues. Germline lookup yields CDR1 LGHNA and CDR2 YNFKEQ. Trimming cost V 1 base and J 4 bases, with 12 bases left between them. DNA of the CDR3: TGTGCCAGCAGCCAAGTCCGCAATAGCGCAGATACGCAGTATTTT. Encoded protein: CASSQVRNSADTQYF.

The chain carries TRBV7-3 and TRBJ1-6; 7 nucleotides line up with TRBD1. The V segment lost 4 bases and the J segment 7 bases; nucleotides outside the gene matches: 7. The CDR3 length is 15 residues. Germline loops: CDR1 SGHTA, CDR2 FQGTGA. CDR3 protein: CASSSSTGSNSPLHF. The CDR3 DNA reads TGTGCCAGCAGCTCGTCGACAGGGTCGAATTCACCCCTCCACTTT.

This chain links TRBV12-3 or TRBV12-4 with TRBJ2-5, with D perhaps TRBD1 or TRBD2 (5 bases each). Trimming pared 3 bases from V and 4 bases from J, leaving 12 bases between. This CDR3 spans 14 amino acids. The CDR3 DNA reads TGTGCCAGCAGTTTGATTCTGGGGACAGAGACCCAGTACTTC. It is translated as CASSLILGTETQYF.

In its sample, this clonotype was seen once. J is TRBJ2-3 and V is TRBV21-1; the D call in the table, TRBD2, was not verified against the DNA. TRBV21-1 constitutes a pseudogene. CDR3 size: 14 residues. As DNA, the CDR3 is TGTGCCAGCAAGATCGGGCGGGGCACAGATACGCAGTATTTT. It is translated as CASKIGRGTDTQYF.

This chain uses TRBV6-1 with TRBJ1-1; 8 positions match TRBD1. Germline assignment: CDR1 MNHNS and CDR2 SASEGT. The CDR3 totals 14 residues. Losses at the gene ends were 6 bases for V and 0 bases for J; bases not matched to a gene: 3. The DNA of the CDR3 is TGTGCCAGCAGCCCGGACAGGGTGAACACTGAAGCTTTCTTT. This gives the protein CASSPDRVNTEAFF.

The rearrangement uses TRBV6-5 and TRBJ1-5, with TRBD1 identical over 12 bases. The CDR3 totals 15 residues. Per the germline V gene, CDR1 is MNHEY and CDR2 is SVGAGI. Trimming at V came to 4 bases and at J to 6 bases, leaving 4 bases not matched to a gene. CDR3 sequence (DNA): TGTGCCAGCAGTTGGGGACAGGGGGCGGGTCAGCCCCAGCATTTT. It encodes CASSWGQGAGQPQHF.

Only a few counts were recorded for this clonotype. The chain recombines TRBV27 with TRBJ1-1; D gene uncertain. Germline assignment: CDR1 MNHEY and CDR2 SMNVEV (reference sequence). The CDR3 extends over 13 amino acids. With 2 bases removed from V and 1 base from J, the gap between germline ends came to 5 bases. The CDR3 protein is CASSLGRNTEAFF. CDR3 DNA: TGTGCCAGCAGTTTAGGGAGGAACACTGAAGCTTTCTTT.

CDR3 nucleotides: TGTGCCAGCAGCTCCGGACGGAACAATCAGCCCCAGCATTTT. Protein product: CASSSGRNNQPQHF. J is TRBJ1-5 and V is TRBV7-6; no clear D gene. The CDR3 length is 14 residues. Germline V gene data show CDR1 as SGHVS and CDR2 as FNYEAQ. The V and J ends lost 4 bases and 3 bases respectively, with 10 bases between them.